The entry below gives a single T cell receptor (beta chain) sequence along with its context. This entry is derived from a study of blood T cell repertoires in COVID-19. Assay: immunoSEQ multiplex PCR; the TCRdb copy retains only in-frame clones and omits some. The sample holds approximately 250,000 clones, about 86% seen once. CDR1 is ENHRY, CDR2 SYGVKD, per germline. V dropped 6 bases and J dropped 0 bases, with 12 bases sitting between them. The CDR3 loop spans 14 amino acids. This receptor was obtained from a woman in her 70s with COVID-19, enrolled during active disease. Sequencing was done on a sample of peripheral blood. The V and J genes are TRBV10-3 and TRBJ2-7, with a tentative D call TRBD1 (6 bases). CDR3 DNA: TGTGCCATCAGCCAGACAGGAAGCTCCTACGAGCAGTACTTC. As protein: CAISQTGSSYEQYF.